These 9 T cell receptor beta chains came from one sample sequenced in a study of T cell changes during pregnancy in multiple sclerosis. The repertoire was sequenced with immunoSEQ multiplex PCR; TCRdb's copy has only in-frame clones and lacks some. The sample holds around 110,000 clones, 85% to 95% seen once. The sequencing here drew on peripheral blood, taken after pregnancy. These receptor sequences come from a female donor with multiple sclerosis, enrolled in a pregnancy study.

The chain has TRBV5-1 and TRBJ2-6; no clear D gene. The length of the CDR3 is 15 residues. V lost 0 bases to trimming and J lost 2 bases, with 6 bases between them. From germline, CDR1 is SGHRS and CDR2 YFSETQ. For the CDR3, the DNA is TGCGCCAGCAGCTTGGATCTCCCTGGGGCCAACGTCCTGACTTTC. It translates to CASSLDLPGANVLTF.

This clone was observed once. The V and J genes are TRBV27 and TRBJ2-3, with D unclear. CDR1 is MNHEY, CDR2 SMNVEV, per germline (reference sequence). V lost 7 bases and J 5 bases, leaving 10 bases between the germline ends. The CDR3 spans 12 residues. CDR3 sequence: CASKSRVDTQYF. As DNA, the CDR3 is TGTGCCAGCAAAAGTCGGGTAGATACGCAGTATTTT.

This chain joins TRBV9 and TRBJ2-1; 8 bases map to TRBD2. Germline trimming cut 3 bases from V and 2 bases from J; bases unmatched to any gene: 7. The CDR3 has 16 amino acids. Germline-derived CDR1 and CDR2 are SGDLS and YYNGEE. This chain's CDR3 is CASSAGTSRAYNEQFF. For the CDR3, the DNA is TGTGCCAGCAGCGCGGGGACTAGTAGGGCCTACAATGAGCAGTTCTTC.

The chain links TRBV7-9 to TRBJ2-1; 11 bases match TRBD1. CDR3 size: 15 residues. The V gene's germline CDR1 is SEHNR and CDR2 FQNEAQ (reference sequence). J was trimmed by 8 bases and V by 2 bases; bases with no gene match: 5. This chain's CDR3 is CASSLSGTGGDEQFF. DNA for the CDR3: TGTGCCAGCAGCTTATCCGGGACAGGGGGTGATGAGCAGTTCTTC.

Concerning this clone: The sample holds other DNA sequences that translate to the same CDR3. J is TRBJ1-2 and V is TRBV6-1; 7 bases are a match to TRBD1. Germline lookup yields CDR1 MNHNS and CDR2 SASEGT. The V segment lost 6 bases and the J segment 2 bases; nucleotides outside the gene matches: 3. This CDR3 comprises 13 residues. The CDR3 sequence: CASSEGQNYGYTF. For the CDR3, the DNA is TGTGCCAGCAGCGAGGGACAGAACTATGGCTACACCTTC.

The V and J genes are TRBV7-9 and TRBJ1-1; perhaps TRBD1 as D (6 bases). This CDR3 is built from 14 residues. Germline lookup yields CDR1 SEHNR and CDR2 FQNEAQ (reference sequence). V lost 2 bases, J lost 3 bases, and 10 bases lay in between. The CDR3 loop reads CASSLIGGDTEAFF. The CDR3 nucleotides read TGTGCCAGCAGCTTAATAGGGGGAGACACTGAAGCTTTCTTT.

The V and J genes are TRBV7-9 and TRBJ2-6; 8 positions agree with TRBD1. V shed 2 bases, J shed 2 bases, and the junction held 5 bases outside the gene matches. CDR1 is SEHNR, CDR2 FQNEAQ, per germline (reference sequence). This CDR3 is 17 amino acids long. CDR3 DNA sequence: TGTGCCAGCAGCTTAATCGACAGGGGAGCTGGGGCCAACGTCCTGACTTTC. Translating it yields CASSLIDRGAGANVLTF.

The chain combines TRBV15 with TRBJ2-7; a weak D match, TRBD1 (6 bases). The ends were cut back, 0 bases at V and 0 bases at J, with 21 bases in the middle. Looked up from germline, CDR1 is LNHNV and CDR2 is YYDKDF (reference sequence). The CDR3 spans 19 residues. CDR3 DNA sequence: TGTGCCACCAGCAGAGAGGCCCGCCCAACCGGACAGAACTCCTACGAGCAGTACTTC. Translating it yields CATSREARPTGQNSYEQYF.

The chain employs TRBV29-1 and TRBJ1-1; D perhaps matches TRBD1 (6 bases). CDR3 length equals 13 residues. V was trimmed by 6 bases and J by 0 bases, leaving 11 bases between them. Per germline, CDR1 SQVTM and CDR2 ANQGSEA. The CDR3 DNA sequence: TGCAGCGTAACACAGGGATTGAACACTGAAGCTTTCTTT. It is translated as CSVTQGLNTEAFF.